Listed below are T cell receptor beta chains from one sample, sequenced in a study of beta chain features in type 1 diabetes. Profiling relied on immunoSEQ multiplex PCR, and the TCRdb table lists in-frame clones only, not all of them. This table holds 620,000 or so clones, around 15% found once. Sample: naive CD4+ T cells from blood. Receptor source: a man younger than 35 in good health. The CDR3 runs from the conserved cysteine through the conserved F or W. The order of the fields is D gene, CDR3 length, J gene, V gene, clone size, CDR3 protein, CDR3 DNA. A D gene is named only where the DNA matches it firmly. A clone size is listed for some rows: how often the clone was seen (once, few, many), or a class if it is expanded.

d_call: .
cdr3_length: 14
j_call: TRBJ2-6
v_call: TRBV29-1
clone_size: .
cdr3_aa: CSVGETGGANVLTF
cdr3_nt: TGCAGCGTTGGGGAGACTGGTGGGGCCAACGTCCTGACTTTC

d_call: .
cdr3_length: 14
j_call: TRBJ1-2
v_call: TRBV7-9
clone_size: .
cdr3_aa: CASSVGSVNYGYTF
cdr3_nt: TGTGCCAGCAGCGTGGGAAGTGTAAACTATGGCTACACCTTC

d_call: .
cdr3_length: 11
j_call: TRBJ2-5
v_call: TRBV20-1
clone_size: few
cdr3_aa: CSYRVQETQYF
cdr3_nt: TGCAGCTACAGGGTTCAAGAGACCCAGTACTTC

d_call: TRBD1
cdr3_length: 14
j_call: TRBJ2-2
v_call: TRBV9
clone_size: .
cdr3_aa: CASSVEGGPGELFF
cdr3_nt: TGTGCCAGCAGCGTAGAAGGGGGCCCAGGGGAGCTGTTTTTT

d_call: .
cdr3_length: 13
j_call: TRBJ1-2
v_call: TRBV6-1
clone_size: .
cdr3_aa: CASSELEPLGYTF
cdr3_nt: TGTGCCAGCAGTGAACTTGAGCCGTTGGGCTACACCTTC

d_call: TRBD1
cdr3_length: 13
j_call: TRBJ1-1
v_call: TRBV29-1
clone_size: .
cdr3_aa: CSVTQGGSTEAFF
cdr3_nt: TGCAGCGTTACACAGGGGGGATCTACTGAAGCTTTCTTT

d_call: .
cdr3_length: 16
j_call: TRBJ1-6
v_call: TRBV19
clone_size: .
cdr3_aa: CASSLEAVGSNSPLHF
cdr3_nt: TGTGCCAGTAGTCTCGAGGCTGTGGGCAGTAATTCACCCCTCCACTTT

d_call: TRBD1
cdr3_length: 14
j_call: TRBJ2-7
v_call: TRBV6-6
clone_size: few
cdr3_aa: CASPGTGGSYEQYF
cdr3_nt: TGTGCCAGTCCCGGGACAGGGGGCTCCTACGAGCAGTACTTC

d_call: TRBD1
cdr3_length: 16
j_call: TRBJ2-3
v_call: TRBV7-9
clone_size: few
cdr3_aa: CASSSGTGWSTDTQYF
cdr3_nt: TGTGCCAGCAGCTCAGGGACAGGGTGGAGCACAGATACGCAGTATTTT

d_call: .
cdr3_length: 14
j_call: TRBJ1-3
v_call: TRBV30
clone_size: few
cdr3_aa: CAAQASSSGNTIYF
cdr3_nt: TGTGCCGCACAGGCTTCGAGCTCTGGAAACACCATATATTTT

d_call: .
cdr3_length: 13
j_call: TRBJ2-7
v_call: TRBV2
clone_size: few
cdr3_aa: CASSEGREREQYF
cdr3_nt: TGTGCCAGCAGTGAAGGGAGAGAAAGGGAGCAGTACTTC

d_call: .
cdr3_length: 15
j_call: TRBJ2-6
v_call: TRBV5-4
clone_size: few
cdr3_aa: CASSIAGSGANVLTF
cdr3_nt: TGTGCCAGCAGCATCGCGGGCTCGGGGGCCAACGTCCTGACTTTC

d_call: .
cdr3_length: 14
j_call: TRBJ1-2
v_call: TRBV5-1
clone_size: few
cdr3_aa: CASSLDLGKRGYTF
cdr3_nt: TGCGCCAGCAGCTTGGATCTGGGGAAGAGAGGCTACACCTTC

d_call: .
cdr3_length: 14
j_call: TRBJ2-7
v_call: TRBV2
clone_size: .
cdr3_aa: CASSDSGGSYEQYF
cdr3_nt: TGTGCCAGCAGTGATTCAGGGGGGTCCTACGAGCAGTACTTC

d_call: .
cdr3_length: 14
j_call: TRBJ1-1
v_call: TRBV7-9
clone_size: .
cdr3_aa: CASSPVGWNTEAFF
cdr3_nt: TGTGCCAGCAGCCCCGTAGGCTGGAACACTGAAGCTTTCTTT